This T cell receptor beta chain was found in a study of cytomegalovirus exposure and HLA in healthy donors. This CDR3 is 16 amino acids long. The junction had 12 bases not matched to a gene; V was cut back by 10 bases and J by 0 bases. Germline CDR1 is ENHRY and CDR2 is SYGVKD. Use of 60 Vbeta and 13 Jbeta primers characterized the PCR. Repertoires were generated with immunoSEQ multiplex PCR, while TCRdb's copy carries only in-frame clones and drops some. The sample carries roughly 150,000 clones, 75% to 85% recorded once. Findings and limits, study-wide: Later, an analysis showed that TCR beta chains associated with HLA were more clonally expanded than others that were equally common. Sequences of the TCR beta chain were said to predict the HLA-A and HLA-B alleles of most subjects accurately. A few chains tied to CMV proved CMV antigen-specific in vitro. The study had only CMV serostatus as immune exposure information.

Details on this clone: Antigen unknown.

This receptor was identified in a woman under 30 in good health and CMV-seronegative. Material for sequencing was PBMCs. The chain carries TRBV10-3 and TRBJ2-7; TRBD2 matches at 10 bases. The CDR3 DNA sequence: TGTGCCACAACCGGGACAAGCGGGAGGGCCTCCTACGAGCAGTACTTC. Its translation: CATTGTSGRASYEQYF.